The subject of this entry is one T cell receptor beta chain. This specimen comes from a study of shared clonotypes between healthy human individuals. The assay used deep level. Method: immunoSEQ multiplex PCR; TCRdb's copy keeps in-frame clones and lacks some. The sample shows around 700,000 clones, 72% of them seen only once. Germline CDR1 is MNHEY and CDR2 is SMNVEV (reference sequence). The V end was cut by 2 bases, the J end by 8 bases, with 12 bases between. The CDR3 spans 14 residues. The sequence came from a woman aged 30 to 39 in good health. The sequenced sample consisted of memory CD4+ T cells sorted from blood. As for subset: CD45RA-negative fraction. This rearrangement joins TRBV27 to TRBJ1-4, with D perhaps matching TRBD1 (5 bases). The CDR3 sequence: CASSLGGRQEKLFF. CDR3 DNA sequence: TGTGCCAGCAGTTTAGGGGGACGTCAGGAAAAACTGTTTTTT.